Following are 10 T cell receptor beta chains from one sample sequenced in a study of T-cell memory formation after mild COVID-19. TCRdb recomputed calls from the 5' RACE reads with MiXCR, one row per CDR3 protein. The table lists some 490,000 distinct CDR3 sequences, roughly 18% of them singletons. Sequences were obtained from PBMCs or a T cell subset sorted from them (not recorded which). These receptors all come from an adult woman who had mild COVID-19 (a few samples of this study predate the infection). Cell type and time point are not known.

V usage is TRBV7-2 and J usage is TRBJ2-5; perhaps D is TRBD1 or TRBD2 (5 bases each). Trimming took 3 bases from V and 1 from J, leaving 12 bases between them. The CDR3 spans 15 residues. CDR1 is SGHTA, CDR2 FQGNSA, per germline. CDR3 residues: CASSFPGTIQETQYF. CDR3 coding DNA: TGTGCCAGCAGCTTCCCAGGGACCATCCAAGAGACCCAGTACTTC.

V is TRBV12-3 or TRBV12-4 and J is TRBJ2-5; no firm D call. This CDR3 has 12 amino acids. Trimming took 7 bases from V and 5 from J, leaving 11 bases between them. CDR3 amino acids: CASTGSLETQYF. The CDR3 DNA is TGTGCCAGCACCGGAAGCTTGGAGACCCAGTACTTC.

Comment on this clonotype: This may arise from a read error, as a much more abundant clone is one base away. This chain joins TRBV7-2 and TRBJ2-1; D is tentatively TRBD1 or TRBD2 (5 bases each). The CDR3 consists of 15 residues. Germline lookup yields CDR1 SGHTA and CDR2 FQGNSA. CDR3 in DNA: TGTGCCGGCAGCTTATTGGGGGTTTCCTACAATGAGCAGTTCTTC. It codes for CAGSLLGVSYNEQFF. Full variable domain (outside the CDR3, taken from reference TRBV7-2 and TRBJ2-1): GAGVSQSPSNKVTEKGKDVELRCDPISGHTALYWYRQSLGQGLEFLIYFQGNSAPDKSGLPSDRFSAERTGGSVSTLTIQRTQQEDSAVYLCAGSLLGVSYNEQFFGPGTRLTVL.

The rearrangement links TRBV5-6 to TRBJ1-1; D call uncertain. Per germline, CDR1 SGHDT and CDR2 YYEEEE. Trimming took off 2 bases at V and 6 bases at J, with 11 bases between the two ends. The CDR3 has 13 residues. In DNA form, the CDR3 reads TGTGCCAGCAGCTTTATGGCAGCCGCTGAAGCTTTCTTT. This translates into CASSFMAAAEAFF.

This clonotype was detected a few times. Relative to the germline gene, one junction end is altered; a read error may explain this. V gene TRBV7-9 combines with J gene TRBJ1-1, with TRBD1 matching over 7 bases. The CDR3 has 11 residues. Germline V gene lookup returns CDR1 SEHNR and CDR2 FQNEAQ (reference sequence). The CDR3 nucleotides are TGCGCCGGGACAGCAAACACTGAAGCTTTCTTT. This gives the protein CAGTANTEAFF.

This clonotype has a handful of counts. The chain links TRBV6-6 to TRBJ2-7; D call uncertain. In germline, CDR1 is MNHNY, CDR2 SVGAGI (reference sequence). The CDR3 totals 14 residues. Between the trimmed V and J ends, which lost 6 bases and 3 bases, there was a span of 15 bases. Here the CDR3 reads CASSPLRAVYEQYF. The CDR3 DNA is TGTGCCAGCAGCCCCTTAAGGGCGGTCTACGAGCAGTACTTC.

The chain combines TRBV7-2 with TRBJ1-2; maybe TRBD1 (6 bases). Looked up from germline, CDR1 is SGHTA and CDR2 is FQGNSA. V was shortened by 4 bases and J by 5 bases, with 17 bases between the two germline ends. The CDR3 spans 15 residues. The CDR3 nucleotides are TGTGCCAGCAGCTCCTCAACCTCGAGGGGGTATGGCTACACCTTC. This translates into CASSSSTSRGYGYTF. The variable domain in full, with the rest retrieved from reference TRBV7-2 and TRBJ1-2, is GAGVSQSPSNKVTEKGKDVELRCDPISGHTALYWYRQSLGQGLEFLIYFQGNSAPDKSGLPSDRFSAERTGGSVSTLTIQRTQQEDSAVYLCASSSSTSRGYGYTFGSGTRLTVV.

This clonotype was counted at least ten times. The rearrangement uses TRBV7-9 and TRBJ1-1; D is ambiguous. Between the trimmed V and J ends, which lost 7 bases and 1 base, there was a span of 10 bases. Germline-derived CDR1 and CDR2 are SEHNR and FQNEAQ (reference sequence). This CDR3 comprises 13 residues. The CDR3 bases are TGTGCCAGCAAGCAGGTACCGAACACTGAAGCTTTCTTT. Its protein is CASKQVPNTEAFF. Drawing the rest from reference TRBV7-9 and TRBJ1-1, the complete variable domain is DTGVSQNPRHKITKRGQNVTFRCDPISEHNRLYWYRQTLGQGPEFLTYFQNEAQLEKSRLLSDRFSAERPKGSFSTLEIQRTEQGDSAMYLCASKQVPNTEAFFGQGTRLTVV.

The chain combines TRBV6-5 with TRBJ2-1, with 9 bases that match TRBD2. V was pared by 5 bases and J by 9 bases, with 8 bases of the junction left unmatched. This CDR3 spans 14 amino acids. Germline V CDR1 and CDR2: MNHEY, SVGAGI. The CDR3 loop is CASSHTGTSPEQFF. The CDR3 DNA reads TGTGCCAGCAGTCACACCGGGACTAGCCCTGAGCAGTTCTTC.

The chain carries TRBV12-3 or TRBV12-4 and TRBJ2-4, with 9 bases aligning to TRBD1. The CDR3 is 12 residues long. The junction had 1 base not matched to a gene; V was cut back by 3 bases and J by 10 bases. In DNA, the CDR3 is TGTGCCAGCAGTTTGGGACAGGGAATTCAGTACTTC. This encodes CASSLGQGIQYF.